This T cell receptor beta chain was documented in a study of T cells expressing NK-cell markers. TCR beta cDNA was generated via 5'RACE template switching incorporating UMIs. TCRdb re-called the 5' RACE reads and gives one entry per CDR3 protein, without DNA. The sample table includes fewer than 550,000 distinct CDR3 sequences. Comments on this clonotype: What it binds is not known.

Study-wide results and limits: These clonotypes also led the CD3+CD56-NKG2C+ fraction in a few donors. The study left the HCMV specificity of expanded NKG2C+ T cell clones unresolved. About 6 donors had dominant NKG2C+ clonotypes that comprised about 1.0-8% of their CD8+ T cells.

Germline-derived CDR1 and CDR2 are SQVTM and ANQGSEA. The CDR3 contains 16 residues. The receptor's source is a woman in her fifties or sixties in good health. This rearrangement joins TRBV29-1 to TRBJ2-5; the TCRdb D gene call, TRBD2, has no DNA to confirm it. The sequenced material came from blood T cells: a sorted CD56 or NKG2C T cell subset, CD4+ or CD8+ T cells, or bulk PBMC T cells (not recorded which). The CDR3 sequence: CSPTLRGGTKEETQYF.